This T cell receptor beta chain appears in the sequencing data of a study of blood T cell repertoires in COVID-19 (dated by TCRdb to 2018 to 2020). A note on the overall study: Collaborator samples came from the United States, Italy and Spain and covered acute and convalescent phases of COVID-19. Where HLA class I and class II types were available, the types were taken from metadata supplied by the sample provider, not from assay-based typing. The dataset comprised deeply sampled blood TCRbeta repertoires from subjects exposed to, actively infected with, or recovered from COVID-19. Nearly every sample came with metadata listing a de-identified subject ID, COVID-19 status, age in years and sex. The prospective study material was composed of cDNA or gDNA derived from T cells, B-cell-depleted T cells, or PBMCs. Samples came from the ongoing ImmuneRACE study (first 160 participants) plus 1,254 subjects from 6 global collaborators. The repertoires were made available in a free public database intended to serve as a resource for research on the immune response to SARS-CoV-2.

The full study reports these points: How much clinical and demographic metadata was included differed by source and by participant, and the metadata was provided uncurated.

TCRbeta CDR3 regions were amplified from genomic DNA using the immunoSEQ Assay, a bias-controlled multiplex PCR. The authors' analysis ran thus. The number of nucleated cells in each sample was estimated from the amplification of reference gene primers within the assay. To quantify the absolute abundance of each unique TCRbeta CDR3 rearrangement, sequence reads were collapsed and filtered. Productive Simpson clonality was computed per sample as the square root of Simpson's diversity index over productive rearrangements. The clones in this table, taken by TCRdb from immuneACCESS, are in-frame only. Not every clone is retained; where verified, under half of the shortfall comes from an unresolved V gene, and the cause of the rest is unknown. The D gene and trimming were derived from the DNA, and the V and J assignments and clone size from that table. A total of about 140,000 clones appear in this sample, under 85% of them only once. The ten largest clones capture 1.6% of the sample.

To note about this clone: It has no known antigen specificity. Per-base qualities were not stored, and no clone one base away is much larger.

Participants in the prospective study were enrolled through a virtual design, were aged roughly 18 to 100 years, and lived in some 24 United States geographic areas. In the prospective study, participants were assigned to cohorts based on the clinical history participants reported in a screening survey and a study questionnaire. Exposed participants had been in contact with someone with a PCR-confirmed or clinician-diagnosed COVID-19 case within 2 weeks of study entry. In the prospective study, mobile phlebotomists collected whole blood, serum and a nasopharyngeal or oropharyngeal swab from each participant. Prospective study participants could optionally give additional blood draws and questionnaires over a 2-month period. Prospective study blood samples were shipped either frozen or at room temperature before DNA extraction. Between the V and J ends, shortened by 7 bases and 4 bases respectively, the junction contains 16 bases. Including cysteine and phenylalanine, the CDR3 has 14 amino acids. Just CDR3 DNA is preserved here, 42 bases in frame from base 1. CDR1 and CDR2 (MNHEY, SVGAGI) derive from the germline V gene.

Sequenced material: PBMCs or T cells enriched from blood (not recorded which). The chain is made from TRBV6-5 and TRBJ1-2; the best D guess is TRBD1, with 5 bases matching. The receptor comes from a woman under 30 who had been exposed to COVID-19. The CDR3 reads CASTSETESYGYTF. The DNA sequence follows: TGTGCCAGCACCTCCGAGACAGAATCCTATGGCTACACCTTC.